Sequencing of this T cell receptor beta chain was carried out in a study of T-cell memory formation after mild COVID-19. One entry per CDR3 protein, called by TCRdb with MiXCR from the 5' RACE reads. There are roughly 130,000 distinct CDR3 sequences in the sample; approximately 15% occur only once, and 14% lies in the top ten. Trimming left V 0 bases short and J 2 bases short, with 4 bases between. Germline CDR1 MNHNS, CDR2 SASEGT. The length of the CDR3 is 13 residues. The sequence derives from an adult woman who had mild COVID-19 (a few samples of this study predate the infection). Cell type and time point are not known. Material for sequencing was PBMCs or a T cell subset sorted from them (not recorded which). The J gene is TRBJ1-2, the V gene TRBV6-1; D ambiguous. CDR3 loop: CASSEAVNYGYTF. The CDR3 nucleotides are TGTGCCAGCAGTGAAGCAGTCAACTATGGCTACACCTTC.